This T cell receptor beta chain is from a study of blood T cell repertoires in COVID-19. Study details: Samples came from the United States, Italy and Spain, spanning acute and convalescent COVID-19. Sources were T cells, B-cell-depleted T cells, or PBMCs; the material itself was cDNA or gDNA.

In the original analysis: Cell counts per sample came from amplifying reference gene primers. Clones were sequenced by immunoSEQ multiplex PCR, and TCRdb holds only the in-frame ones, with some missing. V and J calls and clone size come straight from that table; D and trimming were deduced from the DNA. Of approximately 130,000 clones listed, under 85% were seen once; the top ten hold 18%. Cohort placement rested on clinical history that participants reported themselves. The CDR3 consists of 15 residues. The V gene's germline CDR1 is LGHDT and CDR2 YNNKEL (reference sequence). The V end lost 4 bases, the J end lost 2 bases, and 12 bases lay between the germline ends.

The chain links TRBV3-1 (or the pseudogene TRBV3-2) to TRBJ2-1, with D perhaps TRBD2 (5 bases). This clonotype originated in a young man who had recovered from COVID-19. The sequenced sample was PBMCs or T cells enriched from blood (not recorded which). CDR3 amino acids: CASSRGLPPYNEQFF. CDR3 nucleotides: TGTGCCAGCAGCCGTGGACTCCCGCCCTACAATGAGCAGTTCTTC.